The rows below give T cell receptor beta chains drawn from one sample of a study of blood T cell repertoires in COVID-19. Method: immunoSEQ multiplex PCR; TCRdb's copy keeps in-frame clones and lacks some. The table includes 250,000 or so clones, roughly 88% detected once. The sequenced material came from peripheral blood. These receptors came from a woman in her 30s with COVID-19, enrolled during active disease. Each CDR3 is given with its conserved first and last residue. Each record gives: D gene, clone size, V gene, J gene, CDR3 protein, CDR3 DNA. A D gene is named only where the DNA matches it firmly. Size tells how often a clone was seen (once, few, many) or the class of an expanded clone, and some rows leave it out.

d_call: TRBD2; clone_size: -; v_call: TRBV6-5; j_call: TRBJ2-7; cdr3_aa: CASRIGLAGGTEYF; cdr3_nt: TGTGCCAGCAGAATAGGACTAGCGGGGGGGACGGAGTACTTC
d_call: -; clone_size: -; v_call: TRBV7-2; j_call: TRBJ2-7; cdr3_aa: CASSLQGSEQYF; cdr3_nt: TGTGCCAGCAGCCTACAGGGTTCCGAGCAGTACTTC
d_call: TRBD1; clone_size: -; v_call: TRBV5-1; j_call: TRBJ2-7; cdr3_aa: CASSLALGQGIEQYF; cdr3_nt: TGCGCCAGCAGCTTGGCCCTTGGACAGGGGATCGAGCAGTACTTC
d_call: -; clone_size: -; v_call: TRBV9; j_call: TRBJ2-2; cdr3_aa: CASSVTGTGTYTGELFF; cdr3_nt: TGTGCCAGCAGCGTTACGGGGACCGGGACTTACACCGGGGAGCTGTTTTTT
d_call: -; clone_size: few; v_call: TRBV19; j_call: TRBJ2-3; cdr3_aa: CASSSRGRSDTQYF; cdr3_nt: TGTGCCAGTTCGTCTAGAGGTCGGTCAGATACGCAGTATTTT
d_call: TRBD2; clone_size: -; v_call: TRBV7-2; j_call: TRBJ2-5; cdr3_aa: CASSLDPGGEETQYF; cdr3_nt: TGTGCCAGCAGCTTAGACCCGGGGGGGGAAGAGACCCAGTACTTC
d_call: -; clone_size: -; v_call: TRBV11-2; j_call: TRBJ2-7; cdr3_aa: CASSLAMASYEQYF; cdr3_nt: TGTGCCAGCAGCTTAGCCATGGCAAGCTACGAGCAGTACTTC
d_call: -; clone_size: -; v_call: TRBV2; j_call: TRBJ1-1; cdr3_aa: CASAAGRMNTEAFF; cdr3_nt: TGTGCCAGTGCAGCGGGACGGATGAACACTGAAGCTTTCTTT
d_call: TRBD1; clone_size: -; v_call: TRBV2; j_call: TRBJ2-1; cdr3_aa: CASMAGQGAYNEQFF; cdr3_nt: TGTGCCAGCATGGCCGGACAGGGGGCCTACAATGAGCAGTTCTTC
d_call: -; clone_size: few; v_call: TRBV5-1; j_call: TRBJ2-3; cdr3_aa: CASSLAAGSLRTDTQYF; cdr3_nt: TGCGCCAGCAGCTTGGCCGCGGGATCCCTACGCACAGATACGCAGTATTTT